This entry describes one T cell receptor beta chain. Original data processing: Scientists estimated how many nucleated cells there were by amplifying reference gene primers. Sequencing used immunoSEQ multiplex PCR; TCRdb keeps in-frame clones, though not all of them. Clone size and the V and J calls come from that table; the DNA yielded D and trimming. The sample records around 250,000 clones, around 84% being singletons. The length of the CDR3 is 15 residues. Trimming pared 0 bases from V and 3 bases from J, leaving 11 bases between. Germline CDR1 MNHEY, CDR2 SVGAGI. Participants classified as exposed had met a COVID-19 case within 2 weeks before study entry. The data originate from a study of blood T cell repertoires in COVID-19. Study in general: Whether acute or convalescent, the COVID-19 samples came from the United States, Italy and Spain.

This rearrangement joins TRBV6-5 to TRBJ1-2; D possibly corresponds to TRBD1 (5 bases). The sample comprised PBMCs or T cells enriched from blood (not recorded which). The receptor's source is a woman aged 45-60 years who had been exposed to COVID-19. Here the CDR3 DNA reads TGTGCCAGCAGTTACTCGGAAGGGGTAGACTATGGCTACACCTTC. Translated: CASSYSEGVDYGYTF.